The clone carrying this TCR beta chain was seen at least ten times. Its antigen is still unknown. This entry comes from a study of human T cells and chemical hapten exposure. Study overall: The cohort included alopecia areata under or over 50% scalp, totalis and universalis.

Germline CDR1 and CDR2: DFQATT and SNEGSKA (reference sequence). The CDR3 has 13 amino acids. Trimming cost V 6 bases and J 4 bases; bases outside gene matches: 5. Study-wide results and limits: Unchanged with DPC sensitization were TCRs above 1 in 1000 frequency.

MiXCR, run by TCRdb on the RACE reads, gives a single entry per CDR3 protein. Of some 60,000 distinct CDR3 sequences in the sample, around 10% were seen once. The time point denotes: pre-sensitization, week 0. As to treatment: therapeutic diphenylcyclopropenone sensitization with weekly scalp DPC. The input for sequencing was whole blood, taken in connection with sensitization to the hapten diphenylcyclopropenone (DPC). The source is a woman between 40 and 50 years old with alopecia areata. Some clones in this sample may be carry-over from other donors' samples. The chain links TRBV20-1 to TRBJ2-5; the match to TRBD1 covers 10 bases. The CDR3 DNA is TGCAGTGCAAGTGGGACAGGGGTAGAGACCCAGTACTTC. It encodes CSASGTGVETQYF.